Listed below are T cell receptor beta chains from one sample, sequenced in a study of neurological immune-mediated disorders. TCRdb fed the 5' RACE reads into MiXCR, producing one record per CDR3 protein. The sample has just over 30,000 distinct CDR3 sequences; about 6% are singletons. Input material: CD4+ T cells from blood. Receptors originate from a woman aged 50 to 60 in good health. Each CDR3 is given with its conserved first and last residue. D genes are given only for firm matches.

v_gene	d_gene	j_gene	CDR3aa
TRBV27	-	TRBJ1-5	CASSLEGVGGQPQHF
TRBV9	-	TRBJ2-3	CASSVRTTGADTQYF
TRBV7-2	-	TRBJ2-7	CASSRGTSFVEQYF
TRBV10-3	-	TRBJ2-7	CAISAWDGTYEQYF
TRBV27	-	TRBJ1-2	CASSSRINRGGYTF
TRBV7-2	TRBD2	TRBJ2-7	CASSLGLAGVEQYF
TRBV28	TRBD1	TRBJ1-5	CASRIQGNQPQHF
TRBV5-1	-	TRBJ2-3	CASSFWRGTDTQYF
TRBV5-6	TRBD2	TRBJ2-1	CASSDTKGLDVHNEQFF
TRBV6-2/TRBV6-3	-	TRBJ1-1	CASRFTMNTEAFF
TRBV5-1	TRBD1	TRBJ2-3	CASSGQGRPTDTQYF
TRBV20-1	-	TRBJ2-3	CSAREQGTGTDTQYF
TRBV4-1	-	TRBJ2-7	CASSQGGGLQSSYEQYF
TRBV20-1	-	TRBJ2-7	CSARDSPLYEQYF
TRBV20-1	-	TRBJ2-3	CSARAPPDTQYF
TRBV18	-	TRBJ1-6	CASSPLDGSVNSPLHF